Listed below are T cell receptor beta chains from one sample, sequenced in a study of cytomegalovirus exposure and HLA in healthy donors. Profiling relied on immunoSEQ multiplex PCR, and the TCRdb table lists in-frame clones only, not all of them. The sample yields under 200,000 clones, 68% seen once. Sequencing was performed on PBMCs. These receptors came from a man aged 50 to 60 in good health and CMV-seronegative. Both conserved end residues are part of each CDR3. Fields, in order: clone size, V gene, D gene, J gene, CDR3 length, CDR3 protein. A D gene is named only where the DNA matches it firmly. The size of a clone is reported for some rows only, either as once, few or many, or as a class for expanded clones.

>-|TRBV10-1|-|TRBJ1-3|14
CASSEGGSGNTIYF
>-|TRBV5-1|TRBD1|TRBJ1-3|19
CASSPRTGGHIHSGNTIYF
>-|TRBV4-2|-|TRBJ2-7|14
CASSQVQGSDEQYF
>-|TRBV11-2|TRBD2|TRBJ2-5|14
CASSFLGTSETQYF
>-|TRBV6-5|TRBD1|TRBJ2-7|15
CASSYSGQGPYEQYF
>few|TRBV7-3|TRBD1|TRBJ2-1|16
CASSVSGTASYNEQFF
>few|TRBV6-5|TRBD1|TRBJ1-6|15
CASSYWRGPDSPLHF
>-|TRBV6-4|-|TRBJ1-2|14
CASRPYRANYGYTF
>-|TRBV11-2|-|TRBJ2-2|18
CASSPDGTFVVNTGELFF
>-|TRBV2|-|TRBJ2-1|14
CASSERGIYFEQFF
>few|TRBV28|-|TRBJ1-2|12
CASSLGNYGYTF
>-|TRBV27|-|TRBJ2-4|15
CASSTYRDPKNIQYF
>-|TRBV5-1|TRBD1|TRBJ1-1|15
CASSPRQGKNTEAFF
>-|TRBV19|TRBD2|TRBJ2-1|13
CASRGRGGNEQFF
>few|TRBV27|TRBD2|TRBJ2-2|14
CATRGGPNTGELFF
>-|TRBV2|-|TRBJ2-7|14
CASRTSGGWDEQYF
>-|TRBV5-4|-|TRBJ2-1|15
CASSLGGGSGHEQFF
>-|TRBV5-1|TRBD2|TRBJ2-1|14
CASSSGGSYNEQFF
>-|TRBV19|-|TRBJ2-7|15
CASSPVASVNYEQYF
>-|TRBV5-1|TRBD1|TRBJ1-2|13
CASSDQGAGGYTF
>-|TRBV4-2|-|TRBJ1-1|15
CASSLRAQGRSEAFF
>-|TRBV15|TRBD2|TRBJ2-7|14
CATRQRGDSYEQYF
>few|TRBV5-1|-|TRBJ2-3|15
CASSLEPSSTDTQYF
>few|TRBV5-1|TRBD1|TRBJ1-2|15
CASSPGQGVRYGYTF
>-|TRBV9|-|TRBJ1-2|16
CASSSQGRGANYGYTF
>-|TRBV11-2|-|TRBJ1-1|16
CASSFRIDRGRSEAFF
>-|TRBV11-2|TRBD1|TRBJ2-5|13
CASSTNRGETQYF
>-|TRBV29-1|-|TRBJ1-2|14
CSVEDVGLKYGYTF
>-|TRBV7-8|-|TRBJ2-5|12
CASSMTRETQYF
>-|TRBV5-1|-|TRBJ2-2|17
CASSLVTGSANTGELFF
>-|TRBV6-5|TRBD1|TRBJ1-2|15
CASTSAPGGVYGYTF
>few|TRBV4-2|TRBD2|TRBJ2-7|15
CASSSRGGNSYEQYF
>-|TRBV7-9|TRBD2|TRBJ2-3|19
CASSSTSGGALGRTDTQYF
>-|TRBV5-6|-|TRBJ1-4|15
CASSPMGGTNEKLFF
>-|TRBV10-1|TRBD2|TRBJ2-1|14
CASSVSGGHNEQFF
>-|TRBV28|TRBD1|TRBJ1-2|14
CASSLAGGDYGYTF
>few|TRBV4-1|TRBD1|TRBJ2-7|15
CASRREPGQGYEQYF
>-|TRBV2|-|TRBJ2-5|14
CASRRQWAGETQYF
>-|TRBV28|TRBD1|TRBJ1-1|15
CASNNRGQLGTEAFF
>-|TRBV6-5|-|TRBJ1-5|15
CASSLAGYSNQPQHF
>-|TRBV5-4|-|TRBJ1-6|17
CASTSWKERSYNSPLHF
>-|TRBV27|-|TRBJ1-1|17
CASSLYRDAPMNTEAFF
>-|TRBV5-6|TRBD2|TRBJ2-3|15
CASSLERGDTDTQYF
>-|TRBV6-1|TRBD1|TRBJ1-5|15
CATRQGISGNQPQHF
>-|TRBV12-5|-|TRBJ2-2|17
CASGLGIRDLYTGELFF
>-|TRBV6-1|-|TRBJ1-3|13
CASSGWPGNTIYF
>-|TRBV5-1|TRBD1|TRBJ1-2|17
CASSPGQGNILSYGYTF